The 20 T cell receptor beta chains reported below all come from one sample, sequenced in a study of tumor and adjacent non-tumor tissue in lung cancer. No cell sorting was done before RNA was extracted from the tissue. The library came from three nested PCR rounds adapted from ARM-PCR protocols. TCRdb analysed the multiplex PCR reads with MiXCR anew, one entry per CDR3 protein. The profile shows approximately 76,000 distinct CDR3 sequences, 55% to 70% of them singletons. Sample: lung tumor tissue. The receptor set was obtained from a woman between 70 and 85 years old with non-small cell lung cancer.

This chain uses TRBV10-3 with TRBJ2-5, with 7 bases identical to TRBD1. The CDR3 is 15 residues long. The V segment lost 5 bases and the J segment 4 bases; nucleotides outside the gene matches: 10. Germline V gene data show CDR1 as ENHRY and CDR2 as SYGVKD. The CDR3 is CAISRQGGSLETQYF. DNA for the CDR3: TGTGCCATCAGTCGACAGGGTGGAAGCCTAGAGACCCAGTACTTC.

This clonotype was observed many times. V usage is TRBV12-3 or TRBV12-4 and J usage is TRBJ1-1, with TRBD1 as a possible D gene (5 bases). The CDR3 runs to 14 residues. The V end lost 3 bases, the J end lost 0 bases, and 8 bases lay between the germline ends. CDR3 protein: CASSFDSVNTEAFF. Written as DNA, the CDR3 is TGTGCCAGCAGTTTTGACAGCGTGAACACTGAAGCTTTCTTT.

Details on this clonotype: The junction and the germline gene differ at one end; a read error may be behind it. V is TRBV4-1 and J is TRBJ2-7; TRBD2 matches at 8 bases. The CDR3 length is 14 residues. CDR1 is MGHRA, CDR2 YSYEKL, per germline. The CDR3 loop reads CASCQIAGIYEQYF. CDR3 in DNA: TGCGCCAGCTGCCAAATAGCGGGGATCTACGAGCAGTACTTC.

As regards this clonotype: The junction departs from germline at one end; a sequencing error may be responsible. The V gene is TRBV6-5, the J gene TRBJ2-1; TRBD1 matches at 9 bases. The CDR3 sequence is 16 residues long. Looked up from germline, CDR1 is MNHEY and CDR2 is SVGAGI. DNA for the CDR3: TGTGCCAGCAGTACCATCTCGGGACAGGGCTACAATGAGCAGCTCTTC. This translates into CASSTISGQGYNEQLF.

About this clonotype itself: A much larger clone is a single base away; this may be a read error. V and J are TRBV5-1 and TRBJ2-7; D might be TRBD1 (6 bases). CDR3 length: 12 amino acids. The germline gives CDR1 SGHRS, CDR2 YFSETQ. CDR3 DNA: TGCACCAGCAGCCGTACAGGGTACGAGCAGTACTTC. This codes for CTSSRTGYEQYF.

On this clonotype itself: At one of its ends the junction is not consistent with the germline gene, which may arise from a read error. V usage is TRBV7-8 and J usage is TRBJ1-1, with TRBD1 as a possible D gene (6 bases). The germline CDR1 and CDR2 sequences are SGHVS and FQNEAQ. This CDR3 spans 14 amino acids. The CDR3 nucleotides read TGCGCCAACAGCTTTGGACAGCTGAACACTGAAGCTTTCTTC. Translating it yields CANSFGQLNTEAFF. The full variable domain, completed using reference TRBV7-8 and TRBJ1-1, is GAGVSQSPRYKVAKRGQDVALRCDPISGHVSLFWYQQALGQGPEFLTYFQNEAQLDKSGLPSDRFFAERPEGSVSTLKIQRTQQEDSAVYLCANSFGQLNTEAFFGQGTRLTVV.

For this clonotype: It is likely a read error, because the conserved phenylalanine at the end of the CDR3 is missing. The chain employs TRBV6-2 or TRBV6-3 and TRBJ2-5; TRBD2 matches at 10 bases. Germline CDR1 is MNHEY and CDR2 is SVGEGT. CDR3 length equals 15 residues. J was trimmed by 5 bases and V by 2 bases; bases with no gene match: 5. Here the CDR3 DNA reads TGTGCCAGCAGTTACCCGTCTAGCGGGAGTGAGACCCAGTACTCC. It translates to CASSYPSSGSETQYS.

Concerning this clonotype itself: The junction differs from germline at one of its ends, possibly a read error. The rearrangement uses TRBV20-1 and TRBJ2-7, with 7 bases aligning to TRBD1. The germline CDR1 and CDR2 sequences are DFQATT and SNEGSKA (reference sequence). This CDR3 spans 15 amino acids. The CDR3 region is CSVRAPEGAAGEQYF. The DNA of the CDR3 is TGCAGTGTTAGAGCCCCAGAGGGGGCGGCTGGCGAGCAGTACTTC.

This chain links TRBV29-1 with TRBJ1-1, with D tentatively TRBD1 (5 bases). The CDR3 covers 13 residues. The germline V and J ends were trimmed by 3 bases and 9 bases, with 17 bases remaining between them. The germline V gene encodes CDR1 SQVTM and CDR2 ANQGSEA. Here the CDR3 reads CSVEGPMNTKAFF. CDR3 sequence (DNA): TGCAGCGTTGAGGGGCCGATGAATACTAAAGCTTTCTTT.

CDR3 region: CASSEDDWTSGYNEQFF. The DNA for the CDR3 is TGTGCCAGCAGTGAAGACGATTGGACTAGCGGTTACAATGAGCAGTTCTTC. The genes are TRBV6-1 and TRBJ2-1, with 10 nucleotides matching TRBD2. V shed 1 base and J 4 bases; nucleotides not matched to a gene: 7. The CDR3 loop spans 17 amino acids. Per germline, CDR1 MNHNS and CDR2 SASEGT.

Turning to this clonotype: At one of its ends the junction is not consistent with the germline gene, which may arise from a read error. This chain uses TRBV5-5 with TRBJ2-2; D uncertain. Per the germline V gene, CDR1 is SGHKS and CDR2 is YYEKEE (reference sequence). The CDR3 covers 12 residues. CDR3 region: CASSSVSGELFF. For the CDR3, the DNA is TGTGCTAGCAGCTCGGTGTCCGGGGAGCTGTTTTTT.

In regard to this clonotype: A junction boundary mismatches the germline segment, possibly from a read error. The V gene is TRBV12-3 or TRBV12-4, the J gene TRBJ2-7; D might be TRBD1 or TRBD2, each matching 5 bases. The CDR3 has 12 amino acids. The CDR3 protein is CVSRQSRDGLYF. The CDR3, as DNA: TGTGTCAGCAGGCAGTCCCGGGACGGTCTGTACTTC.

Notes on this clonotype: A single base separates this from a much larger clone, so it may be a read error. The chain links TRBV5-1 to TRBJ2-6, with 7 bases identical to TRBD1. The CDR3 covers 17 residues. Germline assignment: CDR1 SGHRS and CDR2 YFSETQ. For the CDR3, the DNA is TGCGCCAGCAGAAGGGACAGCCTAGGCTCTGGGGTCAACGTCCTGACTTTC. This gives the protein CASRRDSLGSGVNVLTF.

About this clonotype itself: A read error may account for a junction end that differs from germline. Here the CDR3 DNA reads TGCAGCGGACAGGGCCTTTCCCCCTCTTGGGCCAACATCCTGACTTTC. Translating gives CSGQGLSPSWANILTF. The gene calls are TRBV29-1 and TRBJ2-6; 7 bases are shared with TRBD1. This CDR3 has 16 residues. Per the germline V gene, CDR1 is SQVTM and CDR2 is ANQGSEA.

Judged by abundance, this clonotype is medium-sized (0.01 to 0.1%). This chain uses TRBV29-1 with TRBJ1-2; 7 nucleotides match TRBD1. The V gene's germline CDR1 is SQVTM and CDR2 ANQGSEA. The CDR3 totals 15 residues. The trim removed 5 bases at V and 3 bases at J, leaving 12 bases unmatched. The CDR3 reads CSVSTRDSGHYGYTF. CDR3 in DNA: TGCAGCGTTTCTACCCGGGACAGTGGGCACTATGGCTACACCTTC.

Concerning this clonotype itself: Germline is not matched at one junction end, which may reflect a read error. The rearrangement links TRBV11-3 to TRBJ2-1; D uncertain. The CDR3 is 13 amino acids. Germline CDR1 reads SGHNT; CDR2 reads YENEEA. CDR3 DNA: TGTGCCAGCAGCTTAGGATCGGGTAATGAGCACTTCTTT. Translated, it gives CASSLGSGNEHFF.

This clonotype was counted ten times or more. V gene TRBV24-1 combines with J gene TRBJ2-3; 11 bases map to TRBD1. V lost 3 bases to trimming and J lost 4 bases; unmatched junction nucleotides: 5. CDR3 length: 16 amino acids. Germline lookup yields CDR1 KGHDR and CDR2 SFDVKD. Written as DNA, the CDR3 is TGTGCCACCAGTGATCAACCGGGACAGGGGGCAGATACGCAGTATTTT. It codes for CATSDQPGQGADTQYF.

Comment on this clonotype: The conserved phenylalanine or tryptophan is not found at the CDR3 terminus, so this likely reflects a read error. The chain combines TRBV12-3 or TRBV12-4 with TRBJ1-2, with 7 nucleotides matching TRBD1. CDR3 length: 14 amino acids. The CDR3 DNA follows: TGTACCAGCAGTTTGAGACAGGGTAGCTATGGCTACACCTTA. As protein: CTSSLRQGSYGYTL.

This clonotype was found a few times. A much larger clone differs from this one at a single base, so this may be a read error. The gene calls are TRBV5-6 and TRBJ2-7, with 8 bases aligning to TRBD1. The CDR3 totals 12 residues. Germline CDR1 is SGHDT and CDR2 is YYEEEE. CDR3 DNA sequence: TGTACCAGCAGCTTGGCGGACAGGGCGACGTACTTC. It translates to CTSSLADRATYF.

This clonotype was observed a handful of times. The chain is built from TRBV5-5 and TRBJ2-7; D gene ambiguous. V dropped 4 bases and J dropped 3 bases, with 8 bases sitting between them. Looked up from germline, CDR1 is SGHKS and CDR2 is YYEKEE (reference sequence). CDR3 length equals 12 residues. Written as DNA, the CDR3 is TGTGCCAGCAGCCTCTACTTCTACGAGCAGTACTTC. This translates into CASSLYFYEQYF.